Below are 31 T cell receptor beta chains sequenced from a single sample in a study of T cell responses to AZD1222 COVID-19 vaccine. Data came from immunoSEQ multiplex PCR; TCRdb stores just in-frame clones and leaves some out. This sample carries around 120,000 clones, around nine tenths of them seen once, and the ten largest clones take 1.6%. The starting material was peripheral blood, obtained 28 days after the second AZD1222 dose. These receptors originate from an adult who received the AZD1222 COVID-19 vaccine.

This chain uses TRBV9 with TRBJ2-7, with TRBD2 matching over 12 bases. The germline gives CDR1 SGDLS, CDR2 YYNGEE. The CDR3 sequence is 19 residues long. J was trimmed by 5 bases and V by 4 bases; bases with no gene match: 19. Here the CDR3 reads CASSPTPILAGGPRNEQYF. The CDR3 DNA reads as TGTGCCAGCAGCCCTACCCCCATCCTAGCGGGAGGGCCCAGGAACGAGCAGTACTTC.

CDR3: CAISEGGNYGYTF. CDR3 nucleotide sequence: TGTGCCATCAGTGAGGGAGGGAACTATGGCTACACCTTC. The chain has TRBV10-3 and TRBJ1-2, with D hard to call. The V gene's germline CDR1 is ENHRY and CDR2 SYGVKD. Trimming shortened V by 2 bases and J by 2 bases, and 6 bases separated the two germline ends. The CDR3 sequence is 13 residues long.

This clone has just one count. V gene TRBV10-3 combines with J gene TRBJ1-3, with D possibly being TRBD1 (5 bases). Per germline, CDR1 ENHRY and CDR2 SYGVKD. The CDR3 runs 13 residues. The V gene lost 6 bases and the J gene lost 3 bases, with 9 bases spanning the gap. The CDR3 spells CAISSGFGNTIYF. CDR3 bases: TGTGCCATCAGCTCAGGGTTTGGAAACACCATATATTTT.

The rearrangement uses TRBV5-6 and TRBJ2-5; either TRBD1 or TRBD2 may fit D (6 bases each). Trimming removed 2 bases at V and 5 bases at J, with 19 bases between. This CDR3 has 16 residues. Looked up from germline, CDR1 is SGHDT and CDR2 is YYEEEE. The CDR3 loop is CASSFLGGPIGETQYF. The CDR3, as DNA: TGTGCCAGCAGCTTCTTGGGGGGCCCTATTGGGGAGACCCAGTACTTC.

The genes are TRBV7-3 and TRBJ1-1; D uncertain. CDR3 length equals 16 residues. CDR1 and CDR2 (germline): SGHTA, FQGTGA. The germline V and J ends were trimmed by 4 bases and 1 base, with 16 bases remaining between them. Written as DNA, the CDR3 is TGTGCCAGCAGCTCGACCGCCCAGACGGCGAACACTGAAGCTTTCTTT. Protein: CASSSTAQTANTEAFF.

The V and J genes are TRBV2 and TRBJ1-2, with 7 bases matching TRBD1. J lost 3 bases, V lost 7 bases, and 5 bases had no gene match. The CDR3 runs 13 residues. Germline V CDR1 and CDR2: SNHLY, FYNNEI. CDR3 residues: CASTGQEDYGYTF. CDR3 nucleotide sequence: TGTGCCAGCACAGGACAGGAAGACTATGGCTACACCTTC.

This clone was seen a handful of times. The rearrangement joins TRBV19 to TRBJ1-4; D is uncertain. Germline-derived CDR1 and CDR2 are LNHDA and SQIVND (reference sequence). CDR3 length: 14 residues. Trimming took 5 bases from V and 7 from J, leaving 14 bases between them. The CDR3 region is CASSPIVGPEKLFF. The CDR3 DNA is TGTGCCAGTAGTCCCATAGTCGGTCCTGAAAAACTGTTTTTT.

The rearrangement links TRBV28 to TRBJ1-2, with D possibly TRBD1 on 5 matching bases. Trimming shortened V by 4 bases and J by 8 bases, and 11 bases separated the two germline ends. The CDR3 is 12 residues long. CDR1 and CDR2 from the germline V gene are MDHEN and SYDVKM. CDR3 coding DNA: TGTGCCAGCAGTTCCCAGGGTTCCGGCTACACCTTC. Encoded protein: CASSSQGSGYTF.

CDR3 DNA: TGTGCCAGCAGCCACGCCCCCGGGTACTATGGCTACACCTTC. Its translation is CASSHAPGYYGYTF. V gene TRBV3-1 (or the pseudogene TRBV3-2) combines with J gene TRBJ1-2; D unclear. V lost 3 bases, J lost 3 bases, and 11 bases lay in between. The CDR3 spans 14 residues. Germline V CDR1 and CDR2: LGHDT, YNNKEL (reference sequence).

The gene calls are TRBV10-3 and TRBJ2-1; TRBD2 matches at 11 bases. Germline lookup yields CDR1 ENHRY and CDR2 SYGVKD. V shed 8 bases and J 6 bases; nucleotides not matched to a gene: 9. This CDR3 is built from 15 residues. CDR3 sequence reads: CAIGQTSGSVNEQFF. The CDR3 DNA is TGTGCCATCGGCCAAACTAGCGGGAGTGTCAATGAGCAGTTCTTC.

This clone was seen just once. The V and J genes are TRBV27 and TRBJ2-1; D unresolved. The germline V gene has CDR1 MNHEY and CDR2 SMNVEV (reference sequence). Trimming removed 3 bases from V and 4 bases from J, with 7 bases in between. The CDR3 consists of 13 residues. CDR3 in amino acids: CASSLRQYNEQFF. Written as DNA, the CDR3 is TGTGCCAGCAGTTTGCGTCAATACAATGAGCAGTTCTTC.

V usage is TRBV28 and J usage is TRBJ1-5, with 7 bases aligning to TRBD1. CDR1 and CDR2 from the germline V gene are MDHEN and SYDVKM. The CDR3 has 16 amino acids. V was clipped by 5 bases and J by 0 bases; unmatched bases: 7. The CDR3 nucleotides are TGTGCCAGCAGTCCCAGGACAGGATATAGCAATCAGCCCCAGCATTTT. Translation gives CASSPRTGYSNQPQHF.

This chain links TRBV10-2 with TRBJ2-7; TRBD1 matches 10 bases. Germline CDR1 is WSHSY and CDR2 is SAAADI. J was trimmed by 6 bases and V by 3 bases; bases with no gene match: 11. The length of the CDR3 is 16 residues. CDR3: CASSDPGQGITGEQYF. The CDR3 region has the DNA TGCGCCAGCAGTGACCCGGGACAGGGGATTACCGGCGAGCAGTACTTC.

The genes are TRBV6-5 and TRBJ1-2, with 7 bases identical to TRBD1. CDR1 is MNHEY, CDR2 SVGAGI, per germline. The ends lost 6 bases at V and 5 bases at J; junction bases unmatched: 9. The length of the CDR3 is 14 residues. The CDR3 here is CASRIDRVGYGYTF. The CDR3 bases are TGTGCCAGCAGGATCGACAGGGTCGGGTATGGCTACACCTTC.

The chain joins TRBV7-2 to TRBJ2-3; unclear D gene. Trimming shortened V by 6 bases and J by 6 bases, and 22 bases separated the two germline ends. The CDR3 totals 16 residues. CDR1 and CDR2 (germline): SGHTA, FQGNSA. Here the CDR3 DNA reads TGTGCCAGCAGACCACCCCGGTCTTCAGGAGCCGATACGCAGTATTTT. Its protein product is CASRPPRSSGADTQYF.

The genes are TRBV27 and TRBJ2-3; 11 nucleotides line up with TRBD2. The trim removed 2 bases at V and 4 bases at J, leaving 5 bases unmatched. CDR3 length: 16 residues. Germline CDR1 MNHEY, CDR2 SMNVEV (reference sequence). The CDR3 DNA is TGTGCCAGCAGTTTACTCCTAGCGGGAGGTGCAGATACGCAGTATTTT. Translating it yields CASSLLLAGGADTQYF.

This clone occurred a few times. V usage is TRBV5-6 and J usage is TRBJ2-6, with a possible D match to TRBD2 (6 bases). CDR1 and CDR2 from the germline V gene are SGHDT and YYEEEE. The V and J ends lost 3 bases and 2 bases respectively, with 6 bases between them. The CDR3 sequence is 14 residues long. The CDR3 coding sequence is TGTGCCAGCAGCTCGGGAGCTGGGGCCAACGTCCTGACTTTC. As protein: CASSSGAGANVLTF.

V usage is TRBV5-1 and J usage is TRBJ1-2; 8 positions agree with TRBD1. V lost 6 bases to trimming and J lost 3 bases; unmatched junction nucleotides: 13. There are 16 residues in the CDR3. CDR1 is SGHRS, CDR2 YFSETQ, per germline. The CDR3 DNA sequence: TGCGCCAGCAAACCGAGGAGCCTGGACAGGGACTATGGCTACACCTTC. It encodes CASKPRSLDRDYGYTF. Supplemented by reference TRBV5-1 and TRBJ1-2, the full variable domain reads KAGVTQTPRYLIKTRGQQVTLSCSPISGHRSVSWYQQTPGQGLQFLFEYFSETQRNKGNFPGRFSGRQFSNSRSEMNVSTLELGDSALYLCASKPRSLDRDYGYTFGSGTRLTVV.

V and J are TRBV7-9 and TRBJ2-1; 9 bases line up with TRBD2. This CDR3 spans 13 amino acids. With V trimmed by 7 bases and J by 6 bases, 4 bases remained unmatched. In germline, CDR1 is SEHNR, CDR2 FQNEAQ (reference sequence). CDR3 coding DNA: TGTGCCAGCAACATAGCGGGAGTCAATGAGCAGTTCTTC. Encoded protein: CASNIAGVNEQFF.

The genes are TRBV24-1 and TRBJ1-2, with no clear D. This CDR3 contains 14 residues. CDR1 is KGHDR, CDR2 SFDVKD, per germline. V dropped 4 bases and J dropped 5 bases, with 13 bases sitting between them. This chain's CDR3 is CATSDTGSAYGYTF. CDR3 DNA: TGTGCCACCAGTGACACCGGGTCGGCTTATGGCTACACCTTC.

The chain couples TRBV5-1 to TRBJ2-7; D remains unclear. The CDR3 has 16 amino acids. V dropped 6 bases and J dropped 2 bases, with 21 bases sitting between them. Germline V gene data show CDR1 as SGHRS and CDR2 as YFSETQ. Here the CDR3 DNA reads TGCGCCAGCACCACCGCCCCCGGGCCCCGGGCCTACGAGCAGTACTTC. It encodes CASTTAPGPRAYEQYF.

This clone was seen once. CDR3 nucleotide sequence: TGTGCCAGCTCCCCCGTCGGACAGCTCGAAGCTTTCTTT. It encodes CASSPVGQLEAFF. The chain uses TRBV18 and TRBJ1-1; TRBD1 might be the D (6 bases). Per the germline V gene, CDR1 is KGHSH and CDR2 is LQKENI. Trimming stripped 6 bases from V and 8 bases from J, with 16 bases between. This CDR3 region has 13 residues.

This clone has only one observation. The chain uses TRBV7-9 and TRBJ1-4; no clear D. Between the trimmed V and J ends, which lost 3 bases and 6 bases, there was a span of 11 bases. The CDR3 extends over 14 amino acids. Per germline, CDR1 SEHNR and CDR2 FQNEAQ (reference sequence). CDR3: CASSFTGGDEKLFF. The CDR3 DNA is TGTGCCAGCAGCTTTACTGGTGGGGATGAAAAACTGTTTTTT.

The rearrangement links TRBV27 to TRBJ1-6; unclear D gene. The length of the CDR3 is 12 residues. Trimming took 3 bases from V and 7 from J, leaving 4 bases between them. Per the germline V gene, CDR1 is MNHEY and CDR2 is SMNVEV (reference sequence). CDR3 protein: CASSFSNSPLHF. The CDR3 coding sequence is TGTGCCAGCAGTTTCTCCAATTCACCCCTCCACTTT.

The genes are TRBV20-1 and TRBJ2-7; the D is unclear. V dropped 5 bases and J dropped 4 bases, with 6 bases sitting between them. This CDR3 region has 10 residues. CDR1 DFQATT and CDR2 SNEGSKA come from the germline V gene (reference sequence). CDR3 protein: CSASRYEQYF. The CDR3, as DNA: TGCAGTGCTTCGAGGTACGAGCAGTACTTC.

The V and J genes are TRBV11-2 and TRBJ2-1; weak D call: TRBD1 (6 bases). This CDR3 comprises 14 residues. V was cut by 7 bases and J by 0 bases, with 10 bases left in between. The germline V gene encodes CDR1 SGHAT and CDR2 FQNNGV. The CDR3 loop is CASTDRSSYNEQFF. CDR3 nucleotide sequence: TGTGCCAGCACCGACAGGAGCTCCTACAATGAGCAGTTCTTC. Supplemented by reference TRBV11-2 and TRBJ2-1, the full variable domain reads EAGVAQSPRYKIIEKRQSVAFWCNPISGHATLYWYQQILGQGPKLLIQFQNNGVVDDSQLPKDRFSAERLKGVDSTLKIQPAKLEDSAVYLCASTDRSSYNEQFFGPGTRLTVL.

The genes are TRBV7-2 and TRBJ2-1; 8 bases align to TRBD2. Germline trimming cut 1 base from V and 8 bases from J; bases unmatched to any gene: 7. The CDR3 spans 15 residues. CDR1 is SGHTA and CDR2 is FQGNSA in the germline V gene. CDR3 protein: CASSLGAGAYHEQFF. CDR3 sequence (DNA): TGTGCCAGCAGCTTAGGAGCGGGAGCTTACCATGAGCAGTTCTTC.

CDR3 sequence: CASAPGQVSYEQYF. The CDR3 region has the DNA TGTGCCAGCGCTCCGGGACAGGTCTCCTACGAGCAGTACTTC. The chain recombines TRBV2 with TRBJ2-7; 8 bases map to TRBD1. V lost 8 bases and J lost 0; bases outside the gene matches: 6. From germline, CDR1 is SNHLY and CDR2 FYNNEI. This CDR3 comprises 14 residues. Combining the CDR3 with reference TRBV2 and TRBJ2-7 gives the whole variable domain EPEVTQTPSHQVTQMGQEVILRCVPISNHLYFYWYRQILGQKVEFLVSFYNNEISEKSEIFDDQFSVERPDGSNFTLKIRSTKLEDSAMYFCASAPGQVSYEQYFGPGTRLTVT.

CDR3 loop: CASSLGATDTQYF. DNA for the CDR3: TGTGCCAGCAGCTTAGGTGCCACAGATACGCAGTATTTT. V usage is TRBV11-3 and J usage is TRBJ2-3, with D hard to call. With 1 base removed from V and 2 bases from J, the gap between germline ends came to 4 bases. The CDR3 runs to 13 residues. The V gene's germline CDR1 is SGHNT and CDR2 YENEEA.

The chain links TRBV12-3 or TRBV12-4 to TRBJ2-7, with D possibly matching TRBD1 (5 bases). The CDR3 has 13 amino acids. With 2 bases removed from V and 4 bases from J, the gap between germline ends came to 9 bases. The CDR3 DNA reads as TGTGCCAGCAGTTTAATGAAGGGGTACGAGCAGTACTTC. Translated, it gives CASSLMKGYEQYF.

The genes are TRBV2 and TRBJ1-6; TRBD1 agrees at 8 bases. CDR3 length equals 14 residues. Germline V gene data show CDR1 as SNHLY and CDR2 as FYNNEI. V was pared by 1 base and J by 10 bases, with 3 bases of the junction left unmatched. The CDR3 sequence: CASSEGDRLSPLHF. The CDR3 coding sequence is TGTGCCAGCAGTGAAGGGGACAGGTTATCACCCCTCCACTTT.